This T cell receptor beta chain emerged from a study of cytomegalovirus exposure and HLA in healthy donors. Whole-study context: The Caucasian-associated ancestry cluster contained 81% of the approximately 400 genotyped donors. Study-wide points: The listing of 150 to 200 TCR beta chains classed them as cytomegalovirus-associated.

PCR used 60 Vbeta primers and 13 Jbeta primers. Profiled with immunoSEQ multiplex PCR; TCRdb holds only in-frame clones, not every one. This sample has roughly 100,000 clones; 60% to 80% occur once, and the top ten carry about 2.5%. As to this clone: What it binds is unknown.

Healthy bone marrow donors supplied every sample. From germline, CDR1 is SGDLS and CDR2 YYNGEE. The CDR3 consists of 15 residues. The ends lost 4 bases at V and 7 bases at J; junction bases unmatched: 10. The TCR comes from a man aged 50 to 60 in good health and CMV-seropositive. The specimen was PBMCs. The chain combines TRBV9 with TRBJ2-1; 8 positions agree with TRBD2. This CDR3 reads CASSISGGLANEQFF. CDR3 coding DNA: TGTGCCAGCAGCATAAGCGGGGGCCTCGCTAATGAGCAGTTCTTC.